This T cell receptor beta chain was found in a study of fetal regulatory T cell absence and autoimmunity. Study in general: Without clinical diabetes, IPEX patients showed exocrine pancreas autoimmunity.

Broader study findings: Pancreas TCRs were oligoclonally enriched versus cord blood, some clones over 85-fold.

Sequencing was performed with immunoSEQ multiplex PCR; in TCRdb, only in-frame clones are kept and a portion is missing. This sample has around 100,000 clones, with around 72% found just once. The V gene's germline CDR1 is SGHNT and CDR2 YYREEE (reference sequence). After removal of 2 bases from V and 2 bases from J, the junction contained 2 bases not matched to a gene. This CDR3 is 14 amino acids long. Note on this clone: The antigen remains unidentified.

The source of this sequence is a male donor with IPEX syndrome. Source material: pancreas tissue. This chain links TRBV5-4 with TRBJ2-7; 9 bases are shared with TRBD2. The CDR3 DNA sequence: TGTGCCAGCAGCTTTGGCGGGAGGGCCTACGAGCAGTACTTC. This gives the protein CASSFGGRAYEQYF.